This T cell receptor (beta chain) was documented in a study of T cell changes during pregnancy in multiple sclerosis. Sequencing used immunoSEQ multiplex PCR; TCRdb keeps in-frame clones, though not all of them. The sample shows 85,000 to 110,000 clones, about 91% of them seen only once. The CDR3 is 15 amino acids. CDR1 is SGDLS, CDR2 YYNGEE, per germline. Losses at the gene ends were 1 base for V and 3 bases for J; bases not matched to a gene: 0. The source is a female donor with multiple sclerosis, enrolled in a pregnancy study. The input for sequencing was peripheral blood, taken after pregnancy. The chain combines TRBV9 with TRBJ2-1; TRBD2 matches at 11 bases. The CDR3 loop reads CASSVTSGGYNEQFF. The CDR3 region has the DNA TGTGCCAGCAGCGTAACTAGCGGGGGCTACAATGAGCAGTTCTTC.